This T cell receptor (beta chain) was documented in a study of vaccination and CD4 T cells after COVID-19. Findings and limits, study-wide: Convalescent patients' clones that were vaccine-specific were spike mono-reactive in 304 of 307 cases.

Treatment denoted: roughly 11-day PBMC culture with coronavirus spike peptide pools or control peptides (ViraFEST assay). Cultured CD4+ T cell DNA underwent sequencing with the Oncomine TCR Beta short-read assay. From the PCR reads, TCRdb called clonotypes with MiXCR, one entry per CDR3 protein. The table includes roughly 16,000 distinct CDR3 sequences, 40% to 55% detected once. Remarks on this clonotype: What it recognizes is unknown.

Germline CDR1 and CDR2: MDHEN and SYDVKM. This CDR3 has 13 residues. V was cut by 4 bases and J by 8 bases, with 15 bases left in between. The clonotype originates from a human donor who had recovered from COVID-19. Sequencing used CD4+ T cells from blood, cultured in vitro. The chain carries TRBV28 and TRBJ2-7, with D possibly being TRBD2 (6 bases). The CDR3 coding sequence is TGTGCCAGCAGTTCTAACGGGAGAGACAAGCAGTACTTC. Translated: CASSSNGRDKQYF.